Below, 8 T cell receptor beta chains from the same sample are listed, as sequenced in a study of blood T cell repertoires in COVID-19. Data came from immunoSEQ multiplex PCR; TCRdb stores just in-frame clones and leaves some out. The sample shows fewer than 300,000 clones, 85% to 90% of them seen only once. Sequencing was performed on PBMCs or T cells enriched from blood (not recorded which). The source is a young man who had recovered from COVID-19.

This chain links TRBV5-4 with TRBJ2-5; D possibly corresponds to TRBD1 (6 bases). The CDR3 extends over 15 amino acids. The V end was cut by 4 bases, the J end by 4 bases, with 17 bases between. Germline-derived CDR1 and CDR2 are SGHNT and YYREEE (reference sequence). The CDR3 protein is CASSAPNRVGETQYF. CDR3 in DNA: TGTGCCAGCAGCGCGCCAAACAGGGTCGGAGAGACCCAGTACTTC.

V is TRBV2 and J is TRBJ2-5; 8 nucleotides align to TRBD1. The CDR3 is 16 residues long. V shed 4 bases and J 4 bases; nucleotides not matched to a gene: 11. Germline-derived CDR1 and CDR2 are SNHLY and FYNNEI. The CDR3 sequence is CASSGTRAGGVETQYF. For the CDR3, the DNA is TGTGCCAGCAGTGGAACTCGGGCAGGGGGCGTAGAGACCCAGTACTTC. Full variable domain (remainder filled in from reference TRBV2 and TRBJ2-5): EPEVTQTPSHQVTQMGQEVILRCVPISNHLYFYWYRQILGQKVEFLVSFYNNEISEKSEIFDDQFSVERPDGSNFTLKIRSTKLEDSAMYFCASSGTRAGGVETQYFGPGTRLLVL.

This sequence joins TRBV2 and TRBJ2-2; D may be TRBD1 (5 bases). Trimming removed 5 bases at V and 6 bases at J, with 13 bases between. Germline CDR1 reads SNHLY; CDR2 reads FYNNEI. CDR3 length equals 14 residues. CDR3 sequence reads: CASSRNQGSGELFF. CDR3 nucleotide sequence: TGTGCCAGCAGTCGAAACCAGGGATCCGGGGAGCTGTTTTTT.

This sequence joins TRBV10-1 and TRBJ2-5; 9 bases line up with TRBD1. The CDR3 has 15 residues. Unmatched junction bases numbered 3, after V lost 3 bases and J lost 1 base. Per the germline V gene, CDR1 is WNHNN and CDR2 is SYGVQD (reference sequence). In nucleotides, the CDR3 is TGCGCCAGCAGTGACTACAGGGGGCTCCAAGAGACCCAGTACTTC. It codes for CASSDYRGLQETQYF.

This clone was seen once. The chain recombines TRBV18 with TRBJ1-1; D remains ambiguous. CDR3 length equals 11 residues. V lost 3 bases and J 8 bases, leaving 7 bases between the germline ends. Germline lookup yields CDR1 KGHSH and CDR2 LQKENI. In nucleotides, the CDR3 is TGTGCCAGCTCACCGGTGACAGAAGCTTTCTTT. Translated: CASSPVTEAFF.

The chain links TRBV9 to TRBJ1-4, with D possibly being TRBD1 (6 bases). Germline lookup yields CDR1 SGDLS and CDR2 YYNGEE. The length of the CDR3 is 16 residues. V was pared by 3 bases and J by 4 bases, with 16 bases between. CDR3 bases: TGTGCCAGCAGCGGAAACAGGGAAGGTAATAATGAAAAACTGTTTTTT. It specifies CASSGNREGNNEKLFF.

This chain links TRBV4-1 with TRBJ1-2, with 9 bases aligning to TRBD1. Losses at the gene ends were 3 bases for V and 8 bases for J; bases not matched to a gene: 7. There are 14 residues in the CDR3. CDR1 is MGHRA, CDR2 YSYEKL, per germline. CDR3 coding DNA: TGCGCCAGCAGCCAGCCCGGGACAGGGTCGGGCTACACCTTC. Protein sequence: CASSQPGTGSGYTF.

This rearrangement joins TRBV2 to TRBJ2-1; D is unclear. Germline CDR1 and CDR2: SNHLY and FYNNEI. This CDR3 has 15 amino acids. Deletions cut 3 bases from V and 5 bases from J, with 14 bases between. The CDR3 is CASSDSSSVNNEQFF. As DNA, the CDR3 is TGTGCCAGCAGTGATTCCTCGTCGGTCAACAATGAGCAGTTCTTC.